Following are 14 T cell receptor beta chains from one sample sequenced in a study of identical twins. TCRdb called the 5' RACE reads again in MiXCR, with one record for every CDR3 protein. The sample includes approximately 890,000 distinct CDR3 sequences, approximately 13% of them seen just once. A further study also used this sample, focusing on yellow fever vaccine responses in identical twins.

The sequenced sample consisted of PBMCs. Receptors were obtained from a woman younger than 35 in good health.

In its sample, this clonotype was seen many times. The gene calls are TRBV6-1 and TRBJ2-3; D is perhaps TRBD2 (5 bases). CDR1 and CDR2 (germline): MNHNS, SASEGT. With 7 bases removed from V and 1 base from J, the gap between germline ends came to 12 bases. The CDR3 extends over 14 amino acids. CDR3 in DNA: TGTGCCAGCAATGAGGGCAGACGCACAGATACGCAGTATTTT. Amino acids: CASNEGRRTDTQYF.

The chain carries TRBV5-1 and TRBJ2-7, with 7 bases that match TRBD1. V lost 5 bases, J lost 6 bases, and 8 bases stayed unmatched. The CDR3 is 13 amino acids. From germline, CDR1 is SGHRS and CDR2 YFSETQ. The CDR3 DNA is TGCGCCAGCAGTAAAAACCGGGACAGCGAGCAGTACTTC. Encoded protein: CASSKNRDSEQYF.

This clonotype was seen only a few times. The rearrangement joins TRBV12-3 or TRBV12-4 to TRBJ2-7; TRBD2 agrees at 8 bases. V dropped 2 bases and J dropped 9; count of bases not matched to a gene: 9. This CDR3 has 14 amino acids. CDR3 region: CASSLSGRMAGQYF. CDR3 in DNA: TGTGCCAGCAGTTTAAGCGGGAGAATGGCAGGGCAGTACTTC.

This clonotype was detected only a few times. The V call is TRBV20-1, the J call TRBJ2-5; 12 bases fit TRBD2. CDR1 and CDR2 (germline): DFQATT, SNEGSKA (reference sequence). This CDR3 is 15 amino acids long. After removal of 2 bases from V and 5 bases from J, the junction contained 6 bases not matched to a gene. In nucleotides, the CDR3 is TGCAGTGCTAGACCGACTAGCGGGAGTAGGGAGACCCAGTACTTC. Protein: CSARPTSGSRETQYF.

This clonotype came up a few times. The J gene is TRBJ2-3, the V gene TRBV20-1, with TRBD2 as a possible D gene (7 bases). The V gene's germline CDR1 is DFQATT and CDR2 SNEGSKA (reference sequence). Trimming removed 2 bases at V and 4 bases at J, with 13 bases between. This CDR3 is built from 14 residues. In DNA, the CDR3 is TGCAGTGCTAGATGGCGGGGGCGACCAGATACGCAGTATTTT. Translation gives CSARWRGRPDTQYF.

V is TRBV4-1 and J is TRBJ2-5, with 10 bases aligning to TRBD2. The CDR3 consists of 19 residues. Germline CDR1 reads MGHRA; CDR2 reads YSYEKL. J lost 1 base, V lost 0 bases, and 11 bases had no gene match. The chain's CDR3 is CASSQDELAASGSQETQYF. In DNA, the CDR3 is TGCGCCAGCAGCCAAGATGAACTGGCGGCTAGCGGGAGCCAAGAGACCCAGTACTTC.

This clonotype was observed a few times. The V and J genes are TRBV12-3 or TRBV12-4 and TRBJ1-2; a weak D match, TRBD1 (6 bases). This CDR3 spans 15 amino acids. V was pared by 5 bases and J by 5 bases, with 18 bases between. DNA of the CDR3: TGTGCCAGCAGTGATGTAGGAGGGGGAAGATATGGCTACACCTTC. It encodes CASSDVGGGRYGYTF.

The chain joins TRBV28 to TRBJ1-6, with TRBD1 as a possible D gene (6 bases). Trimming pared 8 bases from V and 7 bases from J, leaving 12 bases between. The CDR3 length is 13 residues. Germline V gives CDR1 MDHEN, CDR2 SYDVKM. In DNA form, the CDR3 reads TGTGCCAGCTGGACAGTTAGGAATTCACCCCTCCACTTT. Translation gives CASWTVRNSPLHF.

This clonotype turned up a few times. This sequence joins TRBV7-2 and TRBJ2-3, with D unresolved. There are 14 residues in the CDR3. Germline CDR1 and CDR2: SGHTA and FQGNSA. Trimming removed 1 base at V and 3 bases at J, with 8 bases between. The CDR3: CASSLVRLTDTQYF. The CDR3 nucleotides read TGTGCCAGCAGCTTAGTGCGGCTGACAGATACGCAGTATTTT.

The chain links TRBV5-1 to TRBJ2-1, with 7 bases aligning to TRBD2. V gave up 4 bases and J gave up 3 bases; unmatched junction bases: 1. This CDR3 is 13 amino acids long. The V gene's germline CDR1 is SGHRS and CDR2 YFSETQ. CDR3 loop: CASSERGYNEQFF. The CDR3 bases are TGCGCCAGCAGCGAGCGGGGCTACAATGAGCAGTTCTTC.

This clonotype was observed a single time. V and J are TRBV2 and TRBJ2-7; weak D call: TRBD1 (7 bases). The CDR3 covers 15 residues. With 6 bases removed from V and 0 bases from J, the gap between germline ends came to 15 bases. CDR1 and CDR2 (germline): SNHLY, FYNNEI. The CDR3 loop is CASRYRGLSSYEQYV. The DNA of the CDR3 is TGTGCCAGCAGATACAGGGGACTCAGCTCCTACGAGCAGTACGTC.

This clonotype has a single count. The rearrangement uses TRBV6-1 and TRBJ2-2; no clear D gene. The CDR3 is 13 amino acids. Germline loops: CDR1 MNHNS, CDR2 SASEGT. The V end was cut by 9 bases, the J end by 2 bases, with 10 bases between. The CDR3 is CASPPDNTGELFF. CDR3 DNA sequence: TGTGCCAGTCCCCCAGACAACACCGGGGAGCTGTTTTTT.

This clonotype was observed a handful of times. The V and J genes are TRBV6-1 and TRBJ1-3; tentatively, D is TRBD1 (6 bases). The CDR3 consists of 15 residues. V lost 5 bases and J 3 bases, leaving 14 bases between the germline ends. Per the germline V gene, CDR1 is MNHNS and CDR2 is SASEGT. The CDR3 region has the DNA TGTGCCAGCAGTCCAACAGGGATCGGTGGAAACACCATATATTTT. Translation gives CASSPTGIGGNTIYF.

CDR3 residues: CASSFKREGRYEQYV. CDR3 coding DNA: TGTGCCAGCAGCTTCAAAAGGGAGGGGAGATACGAGCAGTACGTC. The chain recombines TRBV7-8 with TRBJ2-7, with 7 nucleotides matching TRBD2. The CDR3 covers 15 residues. With 3 bases clipped from V and 4 bases from J, the junction kept 9 bases outside the gene matches. Germline CDR1 is SGHVS and CDR2 is FQNEAQ.